A single sample gave rise to the 7 T cell receptor beta chains below, sequenced in a study of T cells in localized non-small cell lung cancer. Profiling relied on immunoSEQ multiplex PCR, and the TCRdb table lists in-frame clones only, not all of them. Found here are about 62,000 clones, roughly 76% of them singletons; the top ten hold around 4.6%. Sequences were derived from PBMCs, sampled before any cancer treatment. The receptor set was obtained from a man between 35 and 75 years old with stage II lung adenocarcinoma.

This chain uses TRBV27 with TRBJ2-2; no clear D. Germline CDR1 is MNHEY and CDR2 is SMNVEV (reference sequence). The CDR3 contains 15 residues. V was pared by 3 bases and J by 0 bases, with 8 bases between. The CDR3 nucleotides read TGTGCCAGCAGTTTGATGGGCGCGAACACCGGGGAGCTGTTTTTT. Its protein product is CASSLMGANTGELFF.

This clone was seen once. The genes are TRBV15 and TRBJ1-1; TRBD1 agrees at 9 bases. Germline lookup yields CDR1 LNHNV and CDR2 YYDKDF (reference sequence). This CDR3 is 15 amino acids long. V lost 5 bases and J lost 2; bases outside the gene matches: 6. This CDR3 is CATSWDRAPNTEAFF. The DNA for the CDR3 is TGTGCCACCAGCTGGGACAGGGCACCTAACACTGAAGCTTTCTTT. Full variable domain (rest looked up from reference TRBV15 and TRBJ1-1): DAMVIQNPRYQVTQFGKPVTLSCSQTLNHNVMYWYQQKSSQAPKLLFHYYDKDFNNEADTPDNFQSRRPNTSFCFLDIRSPGLGDTAMYLCATSWDRAPNTEAFFGQGTRLTVV.

By sample fraction, this clone is medium-sized (0.01 to 0.1%). V is TRBV28 and J is TRBJ2-7, with TRBD2 identical over 13 bases. Germline V CDR1 and CDR2: MDHEN, SYDVKM. The junction had 4 bases not matched to a gene; V was cut back by 5 bases and J by 3 bases. The CDR3 has 15 amino acids. The CDR3 loop is CASSAGTSGIYEQYF. The CDR3 DNA reads TGTGCCAGCAGTGCCGGGACTAGCGGGATCTACGAGCAGTACTTC.

The count of this clone is one. J is TRBJ2-1 and V is TRBV5-1, with 9 bases matching TRBD1. The CDR3 is 13 amino acids. Unmatched junction bases numbered 5, after V lost 5 bases and J lost 8 bases. CDR1 and CDR2 (germline): SGHRS, YFSETQ. The CDR3 nucleotides are TGCGCCAGCAGGCCGGGACAGGGCTATGAGCAGTTCTTC. The encoded protein is CASRPGQGYEQFF.

V and J are TRBV6-4 and TRBJ2-3; 8 positions match TRBD1. V shed 2 bases, J shed 5 bases, and the junction held 3 bases outside the gene matches. The germline CDR1 and CDR2 sequences are MRHNA and SNTAGT. The CDR3 runs 14 residues. The DNA of the CDR3 is TGTGCCAGCAGTGACCAGGGGGCTGGAGATACGCAGTATTTT. Translation: CASSDQGAGDTQYF.

This chain joins TRBV5-6 and TRBJ2-2, with 9 bases that match TRBD1. The CDR3 loop spans 14 amino acids. The junction had 5 bases not matched to a gene; V was cut back by 4 bases and J by 7 bases. Germline V gene sequence: CDR1 SGHDT, CDR2 YYEEEE. The CDR3 DNA reads as TGTGCCAGCAGCCCGGGACAGGGAATCGGGGAGCTGTTTTTT. It translates to CASSPGQGIGELFF.

This clone is a singleton in its sample. The chain has TRBV25-1 and TRBJ1-2, with D possibly matching TRBD1 (6 bases). The CDR3 has 13 amino acids. The ends were cut back, 4 bases at V and 3 bases at J, with 9 bases in the middle. Germline values: CDR1 MGHDK, CDR2 SYGVNS. The CDR3 loop is CASSAGAYYGYTF. The CDR3 bases are TGTGCCAGCAGTGCAGGGGCTTACTATGGCTACACCTTC.